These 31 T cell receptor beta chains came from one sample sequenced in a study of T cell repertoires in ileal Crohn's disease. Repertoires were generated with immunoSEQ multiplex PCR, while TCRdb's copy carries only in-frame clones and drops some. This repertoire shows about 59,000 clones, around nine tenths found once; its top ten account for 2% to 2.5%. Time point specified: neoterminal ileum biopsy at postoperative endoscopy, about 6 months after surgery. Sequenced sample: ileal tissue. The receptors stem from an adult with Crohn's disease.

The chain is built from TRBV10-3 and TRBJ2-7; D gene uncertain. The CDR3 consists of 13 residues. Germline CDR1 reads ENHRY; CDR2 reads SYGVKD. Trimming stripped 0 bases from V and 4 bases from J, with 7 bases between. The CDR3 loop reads CAISESATYEQYF. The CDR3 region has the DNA TGTGCCATCAGTGAGTCGGCGACTTACGAGCAGTACTTC.

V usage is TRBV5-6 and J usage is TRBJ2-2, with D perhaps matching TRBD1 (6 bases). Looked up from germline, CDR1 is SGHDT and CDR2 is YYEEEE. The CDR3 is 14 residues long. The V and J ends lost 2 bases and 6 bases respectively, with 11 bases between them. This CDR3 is CASSFGQLPGELFF. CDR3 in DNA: TGTGCCAGCAGCTTCGGACAGCTCCCCGGGGAGCTGTTTTTT.

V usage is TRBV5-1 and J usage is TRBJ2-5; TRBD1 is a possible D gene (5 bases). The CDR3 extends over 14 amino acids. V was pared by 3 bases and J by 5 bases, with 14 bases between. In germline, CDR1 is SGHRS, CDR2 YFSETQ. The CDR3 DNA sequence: TGCGCCAGCAGCTCCAGTGGACAAACGGAGACCCAGTACTTC. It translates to CASSSSGQTETQYF. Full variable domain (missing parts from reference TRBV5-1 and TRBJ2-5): KAGVTQTPRYLIKTRGQQVTLSCSPISGHRSVSWYQQTPGQGLQFLFEYFSETQRNKGNFPGRFSGRQFSNSRSEMNVSTLELGDSALYLCASSSSGQTETQYFGPGTRLLVL.

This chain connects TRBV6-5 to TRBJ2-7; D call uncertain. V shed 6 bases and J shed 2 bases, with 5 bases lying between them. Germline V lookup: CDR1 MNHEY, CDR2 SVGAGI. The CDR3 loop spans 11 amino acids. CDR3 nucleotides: TGTGCCAGCAGATCCACCTACGAGCAGTACTTC. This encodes CASRSTYEQYF.

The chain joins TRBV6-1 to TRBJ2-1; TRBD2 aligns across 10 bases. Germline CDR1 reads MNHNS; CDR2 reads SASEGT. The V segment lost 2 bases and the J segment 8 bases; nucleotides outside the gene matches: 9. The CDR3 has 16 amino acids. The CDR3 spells CASSEHASGGSYEQFF. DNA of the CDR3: TGTGCCAGCAGTGAACATGCTAGCGGGGGTTCGTATGAGCAGTTCTTC.

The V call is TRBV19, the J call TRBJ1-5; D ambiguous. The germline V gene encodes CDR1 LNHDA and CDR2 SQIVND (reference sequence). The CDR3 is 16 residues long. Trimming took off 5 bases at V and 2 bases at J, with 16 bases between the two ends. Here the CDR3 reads CASSVNSRGGNQPQHF. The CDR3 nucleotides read TGTGCCAGTAGTGTAAACTCACGCGGGGGCAATCAGCCCCAGCATTTT.

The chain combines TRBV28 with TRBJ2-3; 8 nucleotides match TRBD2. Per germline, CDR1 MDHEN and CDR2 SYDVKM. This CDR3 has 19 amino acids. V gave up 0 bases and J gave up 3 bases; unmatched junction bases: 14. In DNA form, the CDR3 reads TGTGCCAGCAGTTTATGCTCTCCGGGGGGGCGACTTTGTACAGATACGCAGTATTTT. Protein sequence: CASSLCSPGGRLCTDTQYF.

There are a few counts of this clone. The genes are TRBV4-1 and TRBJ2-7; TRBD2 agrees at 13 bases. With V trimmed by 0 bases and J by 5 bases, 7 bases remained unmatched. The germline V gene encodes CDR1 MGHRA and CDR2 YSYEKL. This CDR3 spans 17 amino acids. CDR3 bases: TGCGCCAGCAGCCAAGACCAGACTAGCGGGAGGTTTGACGAGCAGTACTTC. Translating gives CASSQDQTSGRFDEQYF.

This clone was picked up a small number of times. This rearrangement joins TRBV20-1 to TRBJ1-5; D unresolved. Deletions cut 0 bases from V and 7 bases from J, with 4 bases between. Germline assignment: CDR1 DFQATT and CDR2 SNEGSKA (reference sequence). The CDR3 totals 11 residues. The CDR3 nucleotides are TGCAGTGCTAGAGATGGCCAGCCCCAGCATTTT. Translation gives CSARDGQPQHF.

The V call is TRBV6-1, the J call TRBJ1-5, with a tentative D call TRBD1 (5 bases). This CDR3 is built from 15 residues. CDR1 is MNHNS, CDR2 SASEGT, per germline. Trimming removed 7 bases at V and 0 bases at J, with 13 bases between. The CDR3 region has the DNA TGTGCCAGCACTACTGACAGTTATAGCAATCAGCCCCAGCATTTT. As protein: CASTTDSYSNQPQHF.

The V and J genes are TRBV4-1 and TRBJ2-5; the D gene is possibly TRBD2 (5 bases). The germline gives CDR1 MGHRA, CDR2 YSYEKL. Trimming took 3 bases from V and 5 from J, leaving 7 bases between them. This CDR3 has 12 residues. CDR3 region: CASSHTGETQYF. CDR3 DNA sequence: TGCGCCAGCAGCCATACGGGGGAGACCCAGTACTTC.

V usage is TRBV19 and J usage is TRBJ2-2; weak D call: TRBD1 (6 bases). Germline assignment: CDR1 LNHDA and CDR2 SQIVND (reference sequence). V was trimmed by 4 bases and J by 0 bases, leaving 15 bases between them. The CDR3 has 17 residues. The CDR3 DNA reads TGTGCCAGTAGTAGGGCAGGGGCGGCTTCGAACACCGGGGAGCTGTTTTTT. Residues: CASSRAGAASNTGELFF.

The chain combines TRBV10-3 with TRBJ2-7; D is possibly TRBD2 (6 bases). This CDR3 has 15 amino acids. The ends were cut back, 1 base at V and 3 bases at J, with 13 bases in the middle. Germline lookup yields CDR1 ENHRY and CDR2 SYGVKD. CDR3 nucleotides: TGTGCCATCAGTGAGTTACGGGAGTCGGGCTACGAGCAGTACTTC. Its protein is CAISELRESGYEQYF.

CDR3 sequence: CASSKGGPQHF. CDR3 bases: TGTGCCAGCAGCAAGGGAGGGCCCCAGCATTTT. The chain carries TRBV7-9 and TRBJ1-5; D is undetermined. The CDR3 runs to 11 residues. Trimming took 5 bases from V and 9 from J, leaving 8 bases between them. Germline V CDR1 and CDR2: SEHNR, FQNEAQ (reference sequence).

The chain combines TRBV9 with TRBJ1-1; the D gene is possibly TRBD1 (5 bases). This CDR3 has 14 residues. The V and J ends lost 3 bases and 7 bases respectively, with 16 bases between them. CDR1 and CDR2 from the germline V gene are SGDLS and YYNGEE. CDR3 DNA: TGTGCCAGCAGCGCGACCGTGGGGGGGTTTGAAGCTTTCTTT. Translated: CASSATVGGFEAFF.

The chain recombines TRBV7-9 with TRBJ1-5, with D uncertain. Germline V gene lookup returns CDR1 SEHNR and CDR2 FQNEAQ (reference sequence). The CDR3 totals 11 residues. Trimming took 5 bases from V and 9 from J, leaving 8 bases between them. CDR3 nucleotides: TGTGCCAGCAGCCCCCTAACGCCCCAGCATTTT. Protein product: CASSPLTPQHF.

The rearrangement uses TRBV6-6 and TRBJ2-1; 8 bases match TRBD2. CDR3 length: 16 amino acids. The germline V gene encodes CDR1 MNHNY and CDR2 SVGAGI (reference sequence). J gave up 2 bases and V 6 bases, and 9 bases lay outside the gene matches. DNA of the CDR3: TGTGCCAGCAGCAACAATTTCGGGGGGGCCTACAATGAGCAGTTCTTC. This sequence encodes CASSNNFGGAYNEQFF.

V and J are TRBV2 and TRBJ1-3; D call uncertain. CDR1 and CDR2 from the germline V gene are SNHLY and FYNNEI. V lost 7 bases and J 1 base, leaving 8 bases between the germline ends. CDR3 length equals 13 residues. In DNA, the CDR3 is TGTGCCAGCATTCTTCGGTCTGGAAACACCATATATTTT. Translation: CASILRSGNTIYF.

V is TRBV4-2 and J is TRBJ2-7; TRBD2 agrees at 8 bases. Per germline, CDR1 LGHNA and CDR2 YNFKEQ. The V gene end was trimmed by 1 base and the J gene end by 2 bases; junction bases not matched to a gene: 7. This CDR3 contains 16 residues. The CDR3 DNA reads TGTGCCAGCAGCCAAGCGGGTAGCGGGGCCACCTACGAGCAGTACTTC. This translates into CASSQAGSGATYEQYF.

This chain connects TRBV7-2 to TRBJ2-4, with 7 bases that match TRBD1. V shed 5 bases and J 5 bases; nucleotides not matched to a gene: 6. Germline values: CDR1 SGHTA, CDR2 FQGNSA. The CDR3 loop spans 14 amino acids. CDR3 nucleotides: TGTGCCAGCAGCCCACAGGGGAAACAAAACATTCAGTACTTC. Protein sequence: CASSPQGKQNIQYF.

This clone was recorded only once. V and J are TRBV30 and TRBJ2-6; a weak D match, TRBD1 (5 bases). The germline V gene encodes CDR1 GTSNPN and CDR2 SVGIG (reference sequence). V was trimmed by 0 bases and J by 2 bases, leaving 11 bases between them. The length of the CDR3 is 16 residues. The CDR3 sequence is CAWSVPARAGANVLTF. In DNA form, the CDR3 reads TGTGCCTGGAGTGTACCCGCCAGGGCTGGGGCCAACGTCCTGACTTTC.

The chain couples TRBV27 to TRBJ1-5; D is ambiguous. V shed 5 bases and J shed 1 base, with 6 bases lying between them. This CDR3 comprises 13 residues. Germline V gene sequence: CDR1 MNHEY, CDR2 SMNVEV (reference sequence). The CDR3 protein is CASSRSSNQPQHF. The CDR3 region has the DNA TGTGCCAGCAGTAGAAGCAGCAATCAGCCCCAGCATTTT.

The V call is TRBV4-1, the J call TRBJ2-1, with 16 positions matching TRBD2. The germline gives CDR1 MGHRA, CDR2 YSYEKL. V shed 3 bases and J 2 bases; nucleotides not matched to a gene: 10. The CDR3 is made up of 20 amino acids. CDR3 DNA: TGCGCCAGCAGCCATCTCTCGGGACTAGCGGGGGGGCCCACCTACAATGAGCAGTTCTTC. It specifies CASSHLSGLAGGPTYNEQFF.

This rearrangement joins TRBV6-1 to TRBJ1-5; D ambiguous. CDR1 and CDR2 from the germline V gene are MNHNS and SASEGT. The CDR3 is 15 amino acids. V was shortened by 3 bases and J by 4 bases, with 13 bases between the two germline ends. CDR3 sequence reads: CASSEQGGLNQPQHF. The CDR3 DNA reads TGTGCCAGCAGTGAGCAAGGCGGCCTTAATCAGCCCCAGCATTTT.

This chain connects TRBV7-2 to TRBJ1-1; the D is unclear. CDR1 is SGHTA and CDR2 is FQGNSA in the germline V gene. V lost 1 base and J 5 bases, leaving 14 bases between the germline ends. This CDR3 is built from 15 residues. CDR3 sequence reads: CASSLDGQRGTEAFF. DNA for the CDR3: TGTGCCAGCAGCTTAGACGGGCAAAGAGGGACTGAAGCTTTCTTT.

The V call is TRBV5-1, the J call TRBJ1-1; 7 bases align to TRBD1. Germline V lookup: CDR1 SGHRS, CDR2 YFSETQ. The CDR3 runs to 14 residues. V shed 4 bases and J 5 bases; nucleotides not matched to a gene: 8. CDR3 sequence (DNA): TGCGCCAGCAGCCCCGGGACAGCAGGGACTGAAGCTTTCTTT. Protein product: CASSPGTAGTEAFF.

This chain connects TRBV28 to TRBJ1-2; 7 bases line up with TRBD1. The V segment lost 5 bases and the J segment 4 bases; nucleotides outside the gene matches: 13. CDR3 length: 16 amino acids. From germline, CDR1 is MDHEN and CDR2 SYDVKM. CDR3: CASSPRTGNYFYGYTF. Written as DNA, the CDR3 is TGTGCCAGCAGTCCCCGGACAGGCAACTATTTCTATGGCTACACCTTC.

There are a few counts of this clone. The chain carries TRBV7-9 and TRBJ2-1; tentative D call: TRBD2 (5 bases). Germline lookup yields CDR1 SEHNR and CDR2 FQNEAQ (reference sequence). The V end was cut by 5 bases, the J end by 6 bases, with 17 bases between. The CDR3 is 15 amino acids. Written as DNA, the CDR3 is TGTGCCAGCAGCAACGAACTGAATAGCGTCAATGAGCAGTTCTTC. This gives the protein CASSNELNSVNEQFF.

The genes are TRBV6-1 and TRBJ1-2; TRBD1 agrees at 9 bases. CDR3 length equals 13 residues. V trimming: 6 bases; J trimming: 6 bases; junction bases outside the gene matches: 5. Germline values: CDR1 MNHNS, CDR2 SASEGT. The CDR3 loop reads CASRDRGSDGYTF. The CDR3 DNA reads TGTGCCAGCAGGGACAGGGGATCGGATGGCTACACCTTC.

CDR3 residues: CASSATTGGQTYGYTF. The CDR3 nucleotides are TGCGCCAGCAGCGCAACCACAGGGGGGCAAACCTATGGCTACACCTTC. The chain is built from TRBV5-1 and TRBJ1-2, with 8 nucleotides matching TRBD1. Per germline, CDR1 SGHRS and CDR2 YFSETQ. V was clipped by 4 bases and J by 4 bases; unmatched bases: 12. The CDR3 covers 16 residues.

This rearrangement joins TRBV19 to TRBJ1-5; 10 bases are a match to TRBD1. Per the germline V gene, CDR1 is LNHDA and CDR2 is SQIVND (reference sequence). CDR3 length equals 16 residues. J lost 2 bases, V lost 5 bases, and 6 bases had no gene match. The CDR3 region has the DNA TGTGCCAGTAGTGCGGGACAGGGGAGAGGCAATCAGCCCCAGCATTTT. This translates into CASSAGQGRGNQPQHF.